A selection of T cell receptor beta chains follows, all from one sample in a study of OX40 agonist ivuxolimab in advanced cancers. This table comes from immunoSEQ multiplex PCR, and its TCRdb copy is limited to in-frame clones, with some not included. This table holds more than 25,000 clones, 84% found once. Sequenced material: CD4+ or CD8+ T cells sorted from blood, taken in a trial of the OX40 agonist ivuxolimab. Receptors originate from an adult with an advanced solid tumor such as melanoma, head and neck, liver or kidney cancer. Each CDR3 is given with its conserved first and last residue. D genes are given only for firm matches. Part of the rows lack a size; the others show once, few, many or a class for expanded clones.

d_gene	v_gene	abundance	j_gene	CDR3aa	CDR3nt
.	TRBV7-2	.	TRBJ1-2	CASSFGGLEGYGYTF	TGTGCCAGCAGCTTCGGCGGCCTAGAGGGCTATGGCTACACCTTC
TRBD2	TRBV9	once	TRBJ2-1	CASSVSGTSYNEQFF	TGTGCCAGCAGCGTTAGCGGGACCTCCTACAATGAGCAGTTCTTC
.	TRBV15	.	TRBJ2-1	CATETGPEQFF	TGTGCCACGGAGACGGGCCCTGAGCAGTTCTTC
TRBD2	TRBV11-1	few	TRBJ2-1	CASSLVASGVNEQFF	TGTGCCAGCAGCTTAGTGGCTAGCGGGGTCAATGAGCAGTTCTTC
TRBD1	TRBV4-3	.	TRBJ1-4	CASSLKDRGNEKLFF	TGCGCCAGCAGCCTTAAAGACAGGGGGAATGAAAAACTGTTTTTT
.	TRBV15	.	TRBJ2-1	CATSSLDPDWNEQFF	TGTGCCACCAGCAGTCTCGACCCCGACTGGAATGAGCAGTTCTTC
.	TRBV27	once	TRBJ2-3	CASSATGRAQGDTQYF	TGTGCCAGCAGTGCCACCGGGCGAGCCCAGGGAGATACGCAGTATTTT
.	TRBV27	.	TRBJ1-2	CASTSTRYQVEGRGYTF	TGTGCCAGCACCTCGACCCGTTATCAGGTAGAGGGGCGCGGCTACACCTTC
.	TRBV4-3	.	TRBJ2-7	CASSQDRVAKRYF	TGCGCCAGCAGCCAAGATCGGGTGGCGAAGAGGTACTTC
.	TRBV6-1	.	TRBJ2-5	CASSRETQYF	TGTGCCAGCAGCAGAGAGACCCAGTACTTC
TRBD1	TRBV7-9	.	TRBJ1-2	CASSLPEDRGLGYGYTF	TGTGCCAGCAGCTTGCCGGAGGACAGGGGGCTCGGATATGGCTACACCTTC
.	TRBV7-8	.	TRBJ1-2	CASSLYPRPHGYTF	TGTGCCAGCAGCTTATATCCCCGCCCCCATGGCTACACCTTC
.	TRBV7-9	.	TRBJ1-2	CASSPSGYGYTF	TGTGCCAGCAGCCCGAGTGGCTATGGCTACACCTTC
.	TRBV13	few	TRBJ2-5	CASSLLQGEETQYF	TGTGCCAGCAGCTTATTGCAGGGTGAAGAGACCCAGTACTTC
.	TRBV11-2	.	TRBJ2-5	CASSLAGFQETQYF	TGTGCCAGCAGCTTAGCGGGTTTCCAAGAGACCCAGTACTTC
.	TRBV7-9	.	TRBJ2-7	CASSPRLAGPTYEQYF	TGTGCCAGCAGCCCCCGACTGGCGGGACCAACCTACGAGCAGTACTTC
.	TRBV11-2	.	TRBJ2-2	CASSLAWGWDTGELFF	TGTGCCAGCAGCTTAGCGTGGGGGTGGGACACCGGGGAGCTGTTTTTT
.	TRBV7-9	few	TRBJ2-3	CASSLESPTDTQYF	TGTGCCAGCAGCTTAGAGAGTCCCACAGATACGCAGTATTTT
TRBD2	TRBV6-6	.	TRBJ2-1	CASSYGLAGFGNEQFF	TGTGCCAGCAGTTACGGACTAGCGGGGTTCGGAAATGAGCAGTTCTTC
.	TRBV4-1	.	TRBJ1-2	CASSQAGTTNYGYTF	TGCGCCAGCAGCCAAGCCGGGACCACTAACTATGGCTACACCTTC
.	TRBV28	.	TRBJ1-5	CASSVPQHF	TGTGCCAGCAGTGTTCCCCAGCATTTT
.	TRBV9	.	TRBJ1-1	CASSVSANTEAFF	TGTGCCAGCAGCGTATCCGCGAACACTGAAGCTTTCTTT
.	TRBV19	.	TRBJ1-5	CASSIWGNNQPQHF	TGTGCCAGTAGTATATGGGGAAACAATCAGCCCCAGCATTTT
TRBD1	TRBV7-9	.	TRBJ2-3	CASSFSMTGKDTDTQYF	TGTGCCAGCAGCTTCTCTATGACAGGGAAGGACACAGATACGCAGTATTTT
.	TRBV5-6	.	TRBJ2-7	CASSFGDSEQYF	TGTGCCAGCAGCTTCGGCGACTCCGAGCAGTACTTC
TRBD2	TRBV27	.	TRBJ2-5	CASSLGTSGETQYF	TGTGCCAGCAGTTTAGGGACTAGCGGAGAGACCCAGTACTTC
.	TRBV5-1	medium-sized	TRBJ2-1	CASSWTGSEQFF	TGCGCCAGCAGCTGGACTGGGAGTGAGCAGTTCTTC